This T cell receptor (beta chain) came from a study of blood T cell repertoires in COVID-19. The method was immunoSEQ multiplex PCR; TCRdb's version includes in-frame clones alone and lacks a portion of them. The profile shows 220,000 or so clones, roughly 86% of them singletons. This CDR3 is built from 21 residues. Germline CDR1 and CDR2: LGHNT and FRNRAP. Trimming removed 1 base from V and 4 bases from J; junction bases left unmatched: 19. The table lists this clone with a few counts. The sequencing input was PBMCs or T cells enriched from blood (not recorded which). This chain connects TRBV12-5 to TRBJ1-6, with 7 bases identical to TRBD1. The TCR sequence derives from a woman aged 45 to 65 who had recovered from COVID-19. CDR3 sequence: CASGLAPRQGWDWIYNSPLHF. The CDR3 DNA reads as TGTGCTAGTGGTTTGGCCCCTCGACAGGGATGGGACTGGATATATAATTCACCCCTCCACTTT.